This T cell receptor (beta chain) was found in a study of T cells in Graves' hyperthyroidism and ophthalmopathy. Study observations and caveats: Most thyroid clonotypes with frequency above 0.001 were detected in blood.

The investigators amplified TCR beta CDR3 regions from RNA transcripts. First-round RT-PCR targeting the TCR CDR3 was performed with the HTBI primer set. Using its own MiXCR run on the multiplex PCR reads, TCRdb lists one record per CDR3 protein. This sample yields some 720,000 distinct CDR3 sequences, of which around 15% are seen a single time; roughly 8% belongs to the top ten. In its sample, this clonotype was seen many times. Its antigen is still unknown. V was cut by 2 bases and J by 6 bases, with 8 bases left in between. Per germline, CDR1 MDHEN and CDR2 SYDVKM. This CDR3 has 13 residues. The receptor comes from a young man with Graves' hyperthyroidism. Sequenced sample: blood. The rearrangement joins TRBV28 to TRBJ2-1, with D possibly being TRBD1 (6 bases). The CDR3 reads CASSLRGGNEQFF. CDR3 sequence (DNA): TGTGCCAGCAGTTTAAGAGGGGGCAATGAGCAGTTCTTC. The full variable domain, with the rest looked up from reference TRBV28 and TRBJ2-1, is DVKVTQSSRYLVKRTGEKVFLECVQDMDHENMFWYRQDPGLGLRLIYFSYDVKMKEKGDIPEGYSVSREKKERFSLILESASTNQTSMYLCASSLRGGNEQFFGPGTRLTVL.